This is a list of T cell receptor beta chains from one sample in a study of beta chain features in type 1 diabetes. The protocol was immunoSEQ multiplex PCR, while the TCRdb copy is restricted to in-frame clones and leaves out a portion. Among 860,000 or so clones, about 17% were seen once, and the ten largest hold around 0.02%. The sequenced sample was naive CD4+ T cells from blood. All receptors come from a young woman in good health. The conserved cysteine and the conserved F or W are not part of the CDR3 here. Fields, in order: D gene, J gene, V gene, CDR3 protein. The D gene is left open where the match is weak.

D: NA
J: TRBJ1-5
V: TRBV7-9
CDR3: ASSFSSNQPQH

D: TRBD1
J: TRBJ2-1
V: TRBV2
CDR3: ASRLQGDEQF

D: TRBD2
J: TRBJ2-3
V: TRBV9
CDR3: ASSVATGEGRDTQY

D: TRBD1
J: TRBJ2-2
V: TRBV27
CDR3: ASSLGQGPNTGELF

D: NA
J: TRBJ2-3
V: TRBV7-3
CDR3: ASSLTGSDTQY

D: NA
J: TRBJ2-1
V: TRBV4-2
CDR3: ASSHAPGANNNEQF

D: NA
J: TRBJ2-1
V: TRBV5-8
CDR3: ASSLGGSSYNEQF

D: NA
J: TRBJ2-5
V: TRBV6-1
CDR3: ASSRTEETQY

D: NA
J: TRBJ2-7
V: TRBV21-1
CDR3: ASSKYSQTSGAYEQY

D: TRBD1
J: TRBJ2-3
V: TRBV7-3
CDR3: ASSPDRDTDTQY

D: NA
J: TRBJ2-3
V: TRBV11-3
CDR3: ASSFSGGADTQY

D: NA
J: TRBJ2-2
V: TRBV6-5
CDR3: ATRVITNTGELF